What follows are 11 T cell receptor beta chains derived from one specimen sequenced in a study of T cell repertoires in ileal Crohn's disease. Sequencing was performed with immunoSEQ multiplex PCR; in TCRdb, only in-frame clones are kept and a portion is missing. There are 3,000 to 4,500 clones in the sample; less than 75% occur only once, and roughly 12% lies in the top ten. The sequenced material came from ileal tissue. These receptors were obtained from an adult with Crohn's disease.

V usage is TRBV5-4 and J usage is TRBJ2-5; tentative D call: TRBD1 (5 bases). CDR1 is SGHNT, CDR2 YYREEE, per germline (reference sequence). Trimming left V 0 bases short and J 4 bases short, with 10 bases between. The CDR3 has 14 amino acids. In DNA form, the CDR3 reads TGTGCCAGCAGCTTGGGACAGATGATAGAGACCCAGTACTTC. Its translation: CASSLGQMIETQYF.

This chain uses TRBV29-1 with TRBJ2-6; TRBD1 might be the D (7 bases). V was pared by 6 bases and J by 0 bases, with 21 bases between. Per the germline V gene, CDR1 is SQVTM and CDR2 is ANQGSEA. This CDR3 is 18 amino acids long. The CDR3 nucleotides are TGCAGCGTCCCGTCGACAGGGAGGAGAGTCTCTGGGGCCAACGTCCTGACTTTC. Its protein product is CSVPSTGRRVSGANVLTF.

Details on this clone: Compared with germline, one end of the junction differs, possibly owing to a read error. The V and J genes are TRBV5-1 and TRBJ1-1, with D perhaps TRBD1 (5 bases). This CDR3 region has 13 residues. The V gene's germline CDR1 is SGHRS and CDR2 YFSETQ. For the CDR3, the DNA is TGTGCCAGCAGCCAGAATCAGGGAACTGAAGCTTTCTTT. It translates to CASSQNQGTEAFF.

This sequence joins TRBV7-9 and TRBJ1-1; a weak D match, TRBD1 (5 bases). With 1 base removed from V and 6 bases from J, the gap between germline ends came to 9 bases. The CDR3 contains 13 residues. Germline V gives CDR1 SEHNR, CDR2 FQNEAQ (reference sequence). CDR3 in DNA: TGTGCCAGCAGCTTAGATGGGGGGGCTGAAGCTTTCTTT. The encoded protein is CASSLDGGAEAFF.

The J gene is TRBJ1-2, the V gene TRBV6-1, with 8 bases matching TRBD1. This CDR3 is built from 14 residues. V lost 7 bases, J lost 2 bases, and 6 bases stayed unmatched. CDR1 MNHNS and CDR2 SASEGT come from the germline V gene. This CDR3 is CASTRTGPNYGYTF. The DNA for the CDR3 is TGTGCCAGCACTAGGACAGGGCCAAACTATGGCTACACCTTC.

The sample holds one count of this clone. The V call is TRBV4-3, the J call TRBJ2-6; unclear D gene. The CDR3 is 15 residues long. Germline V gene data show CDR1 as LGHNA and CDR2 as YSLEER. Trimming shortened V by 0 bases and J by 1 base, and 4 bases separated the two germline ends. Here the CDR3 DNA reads TGCGCCAGCAGCCAAGACAGGTCTGGGGCCAACGTCCTGACTTTC. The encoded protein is CASSQDRSGANVLTF.

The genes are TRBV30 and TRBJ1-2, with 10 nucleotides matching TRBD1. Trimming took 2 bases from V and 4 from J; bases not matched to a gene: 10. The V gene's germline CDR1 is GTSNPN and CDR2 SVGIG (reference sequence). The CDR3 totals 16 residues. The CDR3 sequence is CAWSPPGDRGTYGYTF. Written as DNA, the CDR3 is TGTGCCTGGAGTCCACCCGGGGACAGGGGCACCTATGGCTACACCTTC. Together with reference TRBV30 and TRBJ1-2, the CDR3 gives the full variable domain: SQTIHQWPATLVQPVGSPLSLECTVEGTSNPNLYWYRQAAGRGLQLLFYSVGIGQISSEVPQNLSASRPQDRQFILSSKKLLLSDSGFYLCAWSPPGDRGTYGYTFGSGTRLTVV.

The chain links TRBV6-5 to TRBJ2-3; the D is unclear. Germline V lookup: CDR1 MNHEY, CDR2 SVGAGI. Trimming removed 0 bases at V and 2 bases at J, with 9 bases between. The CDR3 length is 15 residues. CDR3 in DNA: TGTGCCAGCAGTTACTCGCCCTCGGTCACAGATACGCAGTATTTT. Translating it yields CASSYSPSVTDTQYF.

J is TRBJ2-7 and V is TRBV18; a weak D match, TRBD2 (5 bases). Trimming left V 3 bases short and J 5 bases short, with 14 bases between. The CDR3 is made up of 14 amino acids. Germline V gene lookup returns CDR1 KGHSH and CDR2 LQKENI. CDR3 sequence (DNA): TGTGCCAGCTCACCGTTGGGAGAAGAGGACGAGCAGTACTTC. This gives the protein CASSPLGEEDEQYF. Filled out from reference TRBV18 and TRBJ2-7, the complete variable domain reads NAGVMQNPRHLVRRRGQEARLRCSPMKGHSHVYWYRQLPEEGLKFMVYLQKENIIDESGMPKERFSAEFPKEGPSILRIQQVVRGDSAAYFCASSPLGEEDEQYFGPGTRLTVT.

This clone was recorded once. DNA for the CDR3: TGTGCCAGCAGCCTTAACAGGGAGCAGTACTTC. Its translation is CASSLNREQYF. The chain uses TRBV28 and TRBJ2-7; tentatively, D is TRBD1 (5 bases). This CDR3 is built from 11 residues. V was cut by 6 bases and J by 7 bases, with 10 bases left in between. The germline V gene encodes CDR1 MDHEN and CDR2 SYDVKM.

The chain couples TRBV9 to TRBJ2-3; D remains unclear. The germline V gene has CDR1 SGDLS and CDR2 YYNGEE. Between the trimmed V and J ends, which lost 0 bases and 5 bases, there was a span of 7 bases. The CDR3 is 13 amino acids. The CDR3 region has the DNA TGTGCCAGCAGCGTAGCTTTCGGAGATACGCAGTATTTT. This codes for CASSVAFGDTQYF.